These 3 T cell receptor beta chains originate from one sample sequenced in a study of T cells in Graves' hyperthyroidism and ophthalmopathy. RNA transcripts provided the source from which TCR beta CDR3 regions were amplified. Researchers ran a first-round RT-PCR on the TCR CDR3 using the HTBI primer set. Each CDR3 protein is one row after TCRdb ran MiXCR on the multiplex PCR reads. Among hundreds of thousands of distinct CDR3 sequences listed, around 15% were seen once. Sequencing input: blood. The receptors stem from a woman in her late teens or twenties with Graves' hyperthyroidism.

Details on this clonotype: The CDR3 carries no conserved terminal phenylalanine or tryptophan, so it likely arises from a read error. This chain connects TRBV24-1 to TRBJ1-5; a weak D match, TRBD1 (6 bases). CDR3 size: 15 residues. The germline V and J ends were trimmed by 2 bases and 2 bases, with 9 bases remaining between them. Germline CDR1 is KGHDR and CDR2 is SFDVKD. This chain's CDR3 is CATSDSRGGNQPQHS. In nucleotides, the CDR3 is TGTGCCACCAGTGATTCAAGGGGGGGCAATCAGCCCCAGCATTCT.

This chain uses TRBV20-1 with TRBJ1-1; D is undetermined. V was cut by 7 bases and J by 0 bases, with 9 bases left in between. Germline V gene sequence: CDR1 DFQATT, CDR2 SNEGSKA (reference sequence). This CDR3 has 12 amino acids. The CDR3 coding sequence is TGCAGTGTCATTTTTATGAACACTGAAGCTTTCTTT. Translated: CSVIFMNTEAFF.

This clonotype has ten or more counts. The chain recombines TRBV6-1 with TRBJ2-1; D remains unclear. This CDR3 region has 13 residues. With 7 bases removed from V and 4 bases from J, the gap between germline ends came to 11 bases. Germline V lookup: CDR1 MNHNS, CDR2 SASEGT. The CDR3 bases are TGTGCCAGCACCCCACGGAGTTACAATGAGCAGTTCTTC. This codes for CASTPRSYNEQFF.